Described below is a single TCR beta chain sequence and its context. There is no known antigen for this receptor. Per-nucleotide qualities are absent, and no much larger clonotype sits a single base away. This specimen belongs to a study of cytomegalovirus exposure and HLA in healthy donors (dated by TCRdb to about 2017). A note on the overall study: In an earlier analysis of fewer than 750 of the donors, roughly 300 Gb of sequence data and 117 million unique TCR beta sequences from roughly 200 million T cells were reported. The study aimed to test whether signatures of past pathogen exposure could be identified by cataloging public T cell receptors. An earlier analysis of around 580 of the donors used high-throughput TCR beta sequencing to judge whether each TCR beta V gene segment behaved as functional or pseudogenic. In a later analysis, previously published TCR beta repertoires from 666 donors were re-analyzed and high-resolution HLA genotyping was added so that TCR occurrence patterns could be studied. Typing coverage differed by locus: A, B, C, DRB1 and DQB1 were typed in about 620-630 donors, DQA1 in about 550, DPA1 in 600 to 610, and DPB1 in around 490. Class I and class II HLA loci were covered by the typing at four-digit resolution. Besides the first cohort of roughly 640 subjects, a separate validation cohort made up of 120 different subjects was used. The study profiled the T cell repertoires of under 700 subjects by immunosequencing and related them to cytomegalovirus serostatus. All discovery cohort repertoires had been generated on a single sequencing platform. Roughly five DR-DQ haplotypes were handled as single units for association and clustering, since linkage in the cohort was strong. The genetic ancestry cluster associated with self-reported Caucasian donors included around four fifths of the 300 to 400 genotyped donors. The study combined high-throughput TCR immunosequencing, statistical association of individual TCRs with disease status, and machine learning to predict cytomegalovirus infection status. An early release that covered roughly 600 HLA-typed donors contained around 300 gigabases of sequencing data and tens of millions of unique TCR sequences. Donor age, sex, ethnicity and CMV serostatus were compiled alongside the repertoire data. The later analysis used no new phenotypic data to find candidate immune exposures, relying instead on TCR beta sequences and their occurrence across donors. In a later genetic analysis, genome-wide SNP genotypes for about 55% of the roughly 670 donors were used, and that subset was treated as a discovery cohort. Across about 370 genotyped donors of the cohort, an average of roughly 250,000 unique TCR beta nucleotide sequences per donor were sequenced, and around 20% of those sequences were non-productive. General findings and caveats noted by the study authors: Several of the top co-occurrence clusters appeared to be linked to parvovirus B19, influenza, CMV and Epstein-Barr virus, according to a later analysis. Correlated functional status among segregating V segments might reflect linkage disequilibrium, but an unknown experimental factor could not be ruled out. In a later genetic analysis, fewer N-insertions in productive TCRs were reported among donors in an Asian-associated ancestry cluster than the approximately 670-donor mean. In the study, 150 to 200 TCR beta chains were listed as associated with cytomegalovirus. Some IMGT-functional V segments, including TRBV6-2 and TRBV6-3, could not be distinguished by the 87-base-pair reads and were therefore excluded. Only TCR beta chains were sequenced in this cohort, and the absence of alpha or paired-chain data limited detectable features. Because HLA typing was missing for some donors at each locus, association tests included only the typed subset. In a later analysis, TCR association rates were found to vary across HLA loci, with the most associated TCRs seen for DRB1 alleles and the fewest for HLA-C alleles. A further reported finding was that TCR beta sequences accurately predicted the HLA-A and HLA-B alleles for most subjects in the first cohort. An earlier analysis of some 590 of the donors showed that most TCR beta V segments appeared in productive rearrangements either about 87% or about 30% of the time, which broadly matched IMGT annotations. A few of the identified cytomegalovirus-associated TCR beta chains were confirmed in vitro to be specific for cytomegalovirus antigens. Roughly uniform sequencing depth across donors was assumed in presence/absence analyses, although this assumption may not hold. In a later analysis, most CMV-associated TCR beta chains were found to appear HLA-restricted, with HLA associations seemingly driven largely by CMV exposure. Across donors, most TCR sequences were observed very rarely, whereas some public TCRs were present in many individuals. The sequencing pipeline was judged likely to have produced a cluster of highly shared sequence variants as a technical artifact. Compared with equally common non-associated chains, HLA-associated TCR beta chains in a later analysis were more clonally expanded and had lower generation probabilities. In a later analysis, around 15,000 TCR beta sequences were associated with specific HLA alleles at a false discovery rate of 0.05. When HLA alleles, especially DR and DQ, strongly co-occurred, attributing TCR associations to individual alleles was difficult. In both the original and validation cohorts, the classifier was reported to diagnose cytomegalovirus status with high specificity and sensitivity. The authors suggested that the approach could potentially be generalized to other disease states and immunological phenotypes. The only immune exposure information available for the cohort was CMV serostatus. In a later genetic analysis, a missense DCLRE1C variant was associated with V-gene and J-gene trimming of TCR beta chains, and the association was replicated in an independent cohort. Because counts were too low, approximately 15 rarely observed V segments, including chromosome 9 orphons, were excluded from the earlier analysis of 587 of the donors.

Receptors were amplified or captured by the immunoSEQ multiplex PCR assay. For the multiplex PCR, a mixture combining 60 forward primers for TCR Vbeta segments and 13 reverse primers for TCR Jbeta segments was used. Amplification of the CDR3 region of rearranged TCR beta genes was performed with a multiplex PCR assay on genomic DNA. On the Illumina HiSeq System, the amplified TCR beta libraries were sequenced as 87-base-pair reads. Regarding the original processing steps: Across the 500 to 700 repertoires, a later analysis counted 60 million to 90 million unique TCR beta chains, around 11 million of which were shared by at least two donors. Raw reads were error-corrected and collapsed into unique sequences with a nearest-neighbor algorithm that merged closely related sequences to remove PCR and sequencing errors. V, D and J gene segments were assigned by aligning CDR3 sequences to IMGT reference sequences. For a sequence to be retained, a match of at least six nucleotides was required to both a V gene segment and a J gene segment. Rearrangements were classified as productive when the CDR3 lacked stop codons and remained in frame with V and J, and all other rearrangements were classified as non-productive. Following IMGT convention, CDR3 was defined as the stretch from the second conserved V-encoded cysteine up to the conserved J-encoded phenylalanine. In an earlier analysis of approximately 590 of the donors, sequences lacking an unambiguous match to a single V gene segment were excluded. An earlier analysis of 587 of the donors called V segments functional above 56.7% productive rearrangements and segregating when the between-donor standard deviation exceeded 5%. A statistical classification framework was developed to diagnose cytomegalovirus status using the catalog of TCR beta chain sequences. In a later analysis, V and J genes were assigned by comparing TCR nucleotide sequences against IMGT/GENE-DB human TR gene sequences. In a later analysis, CDR3 sequences and most-parsimonious VDJ recombination scenarios were assigned using the TCRdist pipeline. In a later analysis, every TCR beta chain was defined by the combination of its CDR3 amino acid sequence and its V-gene family, and reads without a unique V-gene family were dropped. As a way to deal with suspected cross-contamination and a sequencing artifact, a later analysis dropped roughly 600 nucleotide sequences that were highly shared and had low generation probability. In a later analysis, a clonal expansion index was calculated for each public chain from normalized within-repertoire ranks of inferred template counts. Generation probabilities in a later analysis came from a VDJ recombination model fitted to out-of-frame rearrangements, and those results were checked against IGoR. Hypergeometric tests were used in a later analysis to score TCR-TCR, TCR-HLA and TCR-CMV co-occurrence, with a repertoire-size bias correction applied to the TCR pairs. A later analysis estimated false discovery rates by permuting HLA or CMV assignments 20 times. A later analysis grouped co-occurring TCRs with DBSCAN, adding TCRdist sequence similarity when clustering within HLA-allele-positive subsets. For co-occurrence clustering, repertoires with fewer than 30,000 or more than 120,000 public chains were excluded, along with about five repertoires with anomalous nucleotide sharing. Entries here come from immuneACCESS through TCRdb and include only in-frame sequences with V and J called. Some clones fail to appear in such tables; in the studies checked, an unresolved V gene covers under half of the shortfall, and the cause of the remainder is unknown. V and J calls and clone size come straight from that table; D and trimming were deduced from the DNA. Recorded for this sample are around 120,000 clones; 81% of them occurred a single time. Jointly, the top ten make up about 0.63% of the sample.

In total, more than 500 healthy bone marrow donors made up the cohort. At the time of sampling, every cohort member was nominally healthy, though immune exposures that went unrecorded were likely present. The donor was CMV seronegative and was included in the group of 352 seronegative cohort members. A peripheral blood sample was collected from each donor, and TCR beta sequencing was performed on peripheral blood mononuclear cells. Genomic DNA extraction from the blood cell samples was performed with the Qiagen DNeasy Blood Extraction Kit. Germline trimming amounts to 4 bases on V and 8 bases on J, with 11 as the count of junction bases outside the gene matches. From the cysteine up to the phenylalanine, the CDR3 has a length of 14 residues. Just CDR3 DNA is preserved here, 42 bases in frame from base 1. Based on the germline V gene (reference sequence), the CDR1 and CDR2 sequences are GTSNPN and SVGIG.

In this chain, TRBV30 is recombined with TRBJ1-2; TRBD1 fits 9 bases in the junction. The sample taken for sequencing was PBMCs. The sequence was collected from a man between 18 and 29 years old in good health and CMV-seronegative. The CDR3 here reads CAWIPGTGTFGYTF. The nucleotide sequence is TGTGCCTGGATCCCCGGGACAGGGACTTTCGGCTACACCTTC. This CDR3, with the reference TRBV30 and TRBJ1-2 proteins standing in past its ends, gives the full variable domain SQTIHQWPATLVQPVGSPLSLECTVEGTSNPNLYWYRQAAGRGLQLLFYSVGIGQISSEVPQNLSASRPQDRQFILSSKKLLLSDSGFYLCAWIPGTGTFGYTFGSGTRLTVV.